The present T cell receptor beta chain was sequenced within a study of blood T cell repertoires in COVID-19 (dated by TCRdb to the early 2020s). Some background on the complete study: Samples from collaborators originated in the United States, Italy and Spain and spanned both the acute and convalescent phases of COVID-19. Samples came from the ongoing ImmuneRACE study (first 160 participants) plus 1,254 subjects from 6 global collaborators. Where available, HLA class I and class II types were taken from metadata supplied by the sample provider and were not determined by assay-based typing. Subjects who had been exposed to COVID-19, were actively infected with it, or had recovered from it provided the deeply sampled blood TCRbeta repertoires that made up the dataset. The repertoires were released in a freely available public database meant as a resource for research on the immune response to SARS-CoV-2. The material from the prospective study consisted of cDNA or gDNA derived from T cells, B-cell-depleted T cells, or PBMCs. Nearly every sample came with metadata listing a de-identified subject ID, COVID-19 status, age in years and sex. The investigation overall reported the following: How much clinical and demographic metadata was included differed by source and by participant, and the metadata was provided uncurated.

One collaborating source in Seattle enrolled patients while the patients were actively infected and followed the patients over time throughout the course of disease. Whole blood was collected in K2EDTA tubes by collaborating institutions according to the institutions' own protocols. For TCRbeta analysis, collaborators shipped samples as frozen whole blood, isolated PBMCs, or DNA extracted from either of those sample types. About this clone itself: It lacks a known antigen. The record has no base qualities; no much larger clone is one base away.

For CDR1 and CDR2, the germline V gene (reference sequence) lists SEHNR and FQNEAQ. The CDR3 contains 12 residues, cysteine and phenylalanine counted. The read is trimmed to its CDR3 DNA, 36 bases read in frame from base 1. V loses 5 bases, J loses 8 bases, and the germline ends lie 10 bases apart. TCRbeta CDR3 regions were amplified from genomic DNA by means of the immunoSEQ Assay, a bias-controlled multiplex PCR. In the original analysis: The number of nucleated cells in each sample was estimated by amplification of reference gene primers within the assay. To quantify the absolute abundance of each unique TCRbeta CDR3 rearrangement, sequence reads were collapsed and filtered. For each sample, productive Simpson clonality was calculated as the square root of Simpson's diversity index over productive rearrangements. Sourced from immuneACCESS, this table was stored by TCRdb with only in-frame sequences that have V and J called. A share of the clones is absent; for the studies checked, an unresolved V gene accounts for under half, and the remainder has no known explanation. The DNA was the basis for D and trimming; V, J and clone size are from that table. The sample includes roughly 290,000 clones, with 70% to 85% observed a single time. The top ten clones comprise 0.87% of the sample.

This receptor was taken from a human donor with COVID-19, enrolled during active disease. The donor label of this sample is uncertain. The chain was built from TRBV7-9 and TRBJ2-1; matching of 5 bases hints at TRBD1 as the D gene. Sequencing was performed on peripheral blood. The CDR3 reads as follows: CASSRIGDEQFF. The nucleotide sequence is TGTGCCAGCAGCCGAATAGGGGATGAGCAGTTCTTC.